This T cell receptor (beta chain) was recovered during a study of blood T cell repertoires in COVID-19. Study details: Sites across the United States, Italy and Spain contributed samples from acute and convalescent COVID-19. Nucleic acid was either cDNA or gDNA, and it came from T cells, B-cell-depleted T cells, or PBMCs.

This clone was detected once. Measured with immunoSEQ multiplex PCR; TCRdb has only the in-frame clones, and not every one. The table shows more than 200,000 clones, with over 80% occurring only once. Cohort allocation depended upon clinical history that participants reported. Recovered Cohort 3 donors showed two negative PCRs, clearance, or symptom resolution. The CDR3 extends over 15 amino acids. The V end lost 4 bases, the J end lost 4 bases, and 14 bases lay between the germline ends. Germline CDR1 reads SNHLY; CDR2 reads FYNNEI. The receptor was derived from a woman aged 18-35 years who had recovered from COVID-19. The sequencing input was PBMCs or T cells enriched from blood (not recorded which). This rearrangement joins TRBV2 to TRBJ1-5; possibly TRBD1 for D (5 bases). CDR3 loop: CASSAGRVRNQPQHF. In nucleotides, the CDR3 is TGTGCCAGCAGTGCAGGCAGGGTGAGAAATCAGCCCCAGCATTTT.